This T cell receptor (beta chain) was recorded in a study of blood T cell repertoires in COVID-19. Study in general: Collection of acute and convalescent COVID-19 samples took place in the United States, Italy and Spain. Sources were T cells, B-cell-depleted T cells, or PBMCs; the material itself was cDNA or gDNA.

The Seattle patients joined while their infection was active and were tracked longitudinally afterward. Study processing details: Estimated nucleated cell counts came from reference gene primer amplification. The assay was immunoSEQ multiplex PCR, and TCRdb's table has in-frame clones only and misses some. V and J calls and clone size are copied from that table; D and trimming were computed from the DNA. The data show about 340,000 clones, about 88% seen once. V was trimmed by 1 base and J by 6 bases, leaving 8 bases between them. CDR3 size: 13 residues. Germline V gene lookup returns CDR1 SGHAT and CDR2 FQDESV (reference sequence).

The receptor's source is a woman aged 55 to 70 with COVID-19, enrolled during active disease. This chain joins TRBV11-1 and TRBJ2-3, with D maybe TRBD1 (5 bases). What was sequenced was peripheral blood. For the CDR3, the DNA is TGTGCCAGCAGCTTAGGGGCAGGGGATACGCAGTATTTT. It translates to CASSLGAGDTQYF. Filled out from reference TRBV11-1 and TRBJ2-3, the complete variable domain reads EAEVAQSPRYKITEKSQAVAFWCDPISGHATLYWYRQILGQGPELLVQFQDESVVDDSQLPKDRFSAERLKGVDSTLKIQPAELGDSAMYLCASSLGAGDTQYFGPGTRLTVL.